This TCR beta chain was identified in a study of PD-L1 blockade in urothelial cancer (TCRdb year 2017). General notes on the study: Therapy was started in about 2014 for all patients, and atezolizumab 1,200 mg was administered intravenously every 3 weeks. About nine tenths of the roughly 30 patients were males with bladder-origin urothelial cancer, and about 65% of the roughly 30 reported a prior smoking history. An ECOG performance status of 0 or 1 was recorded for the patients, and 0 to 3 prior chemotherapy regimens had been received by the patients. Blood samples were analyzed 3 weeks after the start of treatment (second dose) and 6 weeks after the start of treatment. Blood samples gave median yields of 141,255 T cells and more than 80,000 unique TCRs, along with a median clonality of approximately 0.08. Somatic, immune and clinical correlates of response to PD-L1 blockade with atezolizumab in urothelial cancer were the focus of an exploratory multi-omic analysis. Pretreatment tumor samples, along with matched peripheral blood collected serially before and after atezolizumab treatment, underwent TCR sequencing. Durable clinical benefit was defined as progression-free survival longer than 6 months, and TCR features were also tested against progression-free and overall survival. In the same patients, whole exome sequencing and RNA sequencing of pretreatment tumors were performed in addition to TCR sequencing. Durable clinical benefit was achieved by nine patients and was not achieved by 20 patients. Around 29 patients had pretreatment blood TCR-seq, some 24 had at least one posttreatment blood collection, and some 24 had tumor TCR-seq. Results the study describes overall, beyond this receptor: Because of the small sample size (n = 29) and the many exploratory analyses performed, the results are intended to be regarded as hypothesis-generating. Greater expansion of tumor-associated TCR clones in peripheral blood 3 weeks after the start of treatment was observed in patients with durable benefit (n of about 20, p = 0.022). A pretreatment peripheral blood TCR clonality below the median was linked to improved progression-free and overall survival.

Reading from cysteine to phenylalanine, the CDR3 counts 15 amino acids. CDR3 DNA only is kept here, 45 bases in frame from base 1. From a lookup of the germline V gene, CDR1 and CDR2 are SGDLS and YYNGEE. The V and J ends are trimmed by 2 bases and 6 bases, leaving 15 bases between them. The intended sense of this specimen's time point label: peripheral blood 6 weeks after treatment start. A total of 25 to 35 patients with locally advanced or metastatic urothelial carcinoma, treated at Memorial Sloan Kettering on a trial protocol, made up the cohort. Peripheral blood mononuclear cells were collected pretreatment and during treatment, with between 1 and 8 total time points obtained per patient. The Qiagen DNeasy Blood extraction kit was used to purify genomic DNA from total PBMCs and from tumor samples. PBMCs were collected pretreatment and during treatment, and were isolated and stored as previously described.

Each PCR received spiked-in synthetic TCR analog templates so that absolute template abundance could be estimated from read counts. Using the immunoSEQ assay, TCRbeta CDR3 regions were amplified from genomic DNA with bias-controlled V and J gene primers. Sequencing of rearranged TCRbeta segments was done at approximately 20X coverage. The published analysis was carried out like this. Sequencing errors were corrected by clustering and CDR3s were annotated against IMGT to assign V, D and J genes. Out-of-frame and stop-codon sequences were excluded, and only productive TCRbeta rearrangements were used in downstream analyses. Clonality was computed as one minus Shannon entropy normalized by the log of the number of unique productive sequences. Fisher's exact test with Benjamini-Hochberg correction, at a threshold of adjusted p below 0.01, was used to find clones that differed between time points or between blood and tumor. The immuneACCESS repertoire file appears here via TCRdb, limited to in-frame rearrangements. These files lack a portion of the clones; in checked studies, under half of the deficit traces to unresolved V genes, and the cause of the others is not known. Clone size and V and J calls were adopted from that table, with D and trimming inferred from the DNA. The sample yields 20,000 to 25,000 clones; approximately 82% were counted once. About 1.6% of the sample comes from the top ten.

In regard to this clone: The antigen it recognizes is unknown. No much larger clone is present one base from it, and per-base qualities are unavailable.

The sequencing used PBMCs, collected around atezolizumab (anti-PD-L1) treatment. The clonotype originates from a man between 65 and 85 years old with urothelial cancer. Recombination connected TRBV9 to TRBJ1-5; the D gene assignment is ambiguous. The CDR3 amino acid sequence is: CASSVGDESGQPQHF. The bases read TGTGCCAGCAGCGTTGGAGACGAGAGTGGTCAGCCCCAGCATTTT.